The rows below give T cell receptor beta chains drawn from one sample of a study of blood T cell repertoires in COVID-19. The repertoire was sequenced with immunoSEQ multiplex PCR; TCRdb's copy has only in-frame clones and lacks some. The sample consists of about 240,000 clones, about 88% of them appearing once. What was sequenced was peripheral blood. The receptors shown here come from a woman aged 40 to 49 who had recovered from COVID-19. Both conserved end residues are part of each CDR3. Fields, in order: V gene, D gene, clone size, J gene, CDR3 DNA, CDR3 protein. A D gene is named only where the DNA matches it firmly. Not every row has a clone size; where given, it reads once, few, many or a size class.

v_call: TRBV6-2/TRBV6-3
d_call: TRBD1
clone_size: once
j_call: TRBJ2-7
cdr3_nt: TGTGCCAGCAGTTACGCGGGACAGGGCCCCTACGAGCAGTACTTC
cdr3_aa: CASSYAGQGPYEQYF

v_call: TRBV19
d_call: -
clone_size: -
j_call: TRBJ1-6
cdr3_nt: TGTGCCAGTAGTGGGCAGAAGTATAATTCACCCCTCCACTTT
cdr3_aa: CASSGQKYNSPLHF

v_call: TRBV5-6
d_call: TRBD1
clone_size: -
j_call: TRBJ2-4
cdr3_nt: TGTGCCAGCAGCGCCCCCGGGACAGACAAAAACATTCAGTACTTC
cdr3_aa: CASSAPGTDKNIQYF

v_call: TRBV6-2/TRBV6-3
d_call: -
clone_size: -
j_call: TRBJ1-5
cdr3_nt: TGTGCCAGCAGTTACGCCACTGGCAATCAGCCCCAGCATTTT
cdr3_aa: CASSYATGNQPQHF

v_call: TRBV5-6
d_call: TRBD2
clone_size: -
j_call: TRBJ2-5
cdr3_nt: TGTGCCAGCAGCTTTGGGGCTAGCGGGTTGGAGACCCAGTACTTC
cdr3_aa: CASSFGASGLETQYF

v_call: TRBV28
d_call: -
clone_size: -
j_call: TRBJ1-2
cdr3_nt: TGTGCCAGCAGCACAGCCTATGGCTACACCTTC
cdr3_aa: CASSTAYGYTF

v_call: TRBV4-3
d_call: -
clone_size: few
j_call: TRBJ1-5
cdr3_nt: TGCGCCAGCAGCCAAGATGGGCCCCCCGCCCGGCAGCCCCAGCATTTT
cdr3_aa: CASSQDGPPARQPQHF

v_call: TRBV6-2/TRBV6-3
d_call: -
clone_size: -
j_call: TRBJ2-1
cdr3_nt: TGTGCCAGCAGTCCCCAGGGGCCCCAGGTGGTCAATGAGCAGTTCTTC
cdr3_aa: CASSPQGPQVVNEQFF

v_call: TRBV12-3/TRBV12-4
d_call: -
clone_size: -
j_call: TRBJ2-1
cdr3_nt: TGTGCCAGCACTCGAGGGAGGGGGGAGCAGTTCTTC
cdr3_aa: CASTRGRGEQFF

v_call: TRBV29-1
d_call: -
clone_size: -
j_call: TRBJ2-5
cdr3_nt: TGCAGCGTTGCGGCTACCGCGGTGACCCAGTACTTC
cdr3_aa: CSVAATAVTQYF

v_call: TRBV19
d_call: TRBD1
clone_size: -
j_call: TRBJ1-1
cdr3_nt: TGTGCCAGTAGTATAGGGACAGGCGCGTGGGCTTTCTTT
cdr3_aa: CASSIGTGAWAFF

v_call: TRBV18
d_call: -
clone_size: -
j_call: TRBJ2-3
cdr3_nt: TGTGCCAGCTCACCGCAGGGGTCTCGCACAGATACGCAGTATTTT
cdr3_aa: CASSPQGSRTDTQYF

v_call: TRBV24-1
d_call: TRBD2
clone_size: -
j_call: TRBJ2-1
cdr3_nt: TGTGCCACCAGGAGAGCGGGGCCTGAGAATGAGCAGTTCTTC
cdr3_aa: CATRRAGPENEQFF

v_call: TRBV3-1/TRBV3-2
d_call: TRBD2
clone_size: -
j_call: TRBJ2-2
cdr3_nt: TGTGCCAGCAGCCAAGGACTAGCGGGAGTCACCGGGGAGCTGTTTTTT
cdr3_aa: CASSQGLAGVTGELFF

v_call: TRBV6-2/TRBV6-3
d_call: -
clone_size: once
j_call: TRBJ1-5
cdr3_nt: TGTGCCAGCAGTCTACCGGGTAGGCCCCAGCATTTT
cdr3_aa: CASSLPGRPQHF

v_call: TRBV3-1/TRBV3-2
d_call: -
clone_size: -
j_call: TRBJ2-4
cdr3_nt: TGTGCCAGCAGCCAAGGTATCAGGGAAAACATTCAGTACTTC
cdr3_aa: CASSQGIRENIQYF

v_call: TRBV18
d_call: -
clone_size: -
j_call: TRBJ2-1
cdr3_nt: TGTGCCAGCTCAGGCCGGGTCTACAATGAGCAGTTCTTC
cdr3_aa: CASSGRVYNEQFF

v_call: TRBV7-3
d_call: -
clone_size: -
j_call: TRBJ2-7
cdr3_nt: TGTGCCAGCAGCCCGGACAGGGAGGGCGAGCAGTACTTC
cdr3_aa: CASSPDREGEQYF

v_call: TRBV5-8
d_call: TRBD2
clone_size: once
j_call: TRBJ2-1
cdr3_nt: TGTGCCAGCAGCTTGGTAGGCAGGGGGGGACTAGCGGCCATCAATGAGCAGTTCTTC
cdr3_aa: CASSLVGRGGLAAINEQFF

v_call: TRBV7-2
d_call: -
clone_size: -
j_call: TRBJ2-7
cdr3_nt: TGTGCCAGCAGCTTTCAGGCGGGGCAACCCTCCTACGAGCAGTACTTC
cdr3_aa: CASSFQAGQPSYEQYF